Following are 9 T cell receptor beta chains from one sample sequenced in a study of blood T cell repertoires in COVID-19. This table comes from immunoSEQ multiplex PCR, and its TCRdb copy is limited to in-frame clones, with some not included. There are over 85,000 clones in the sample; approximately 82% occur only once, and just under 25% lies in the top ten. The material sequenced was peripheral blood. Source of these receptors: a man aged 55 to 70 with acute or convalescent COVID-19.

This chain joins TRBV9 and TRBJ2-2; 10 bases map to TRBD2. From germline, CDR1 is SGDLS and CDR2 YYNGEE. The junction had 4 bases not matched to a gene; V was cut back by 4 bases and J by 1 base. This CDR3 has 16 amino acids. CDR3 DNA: TGTGCCAGCAGCCCCCGGACTAGCGGGAACACCGGGGAGCTGTTTTTT. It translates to CASSPRTSGNTGELFF.

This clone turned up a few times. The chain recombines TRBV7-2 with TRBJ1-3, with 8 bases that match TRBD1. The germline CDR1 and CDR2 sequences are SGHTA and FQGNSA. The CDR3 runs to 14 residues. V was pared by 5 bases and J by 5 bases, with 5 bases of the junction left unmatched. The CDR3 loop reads CASSPQGARNTIYF. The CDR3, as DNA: TGTGCCAGCAGCCCGCAGGGGGCGAGAAACACCATATATTTT.

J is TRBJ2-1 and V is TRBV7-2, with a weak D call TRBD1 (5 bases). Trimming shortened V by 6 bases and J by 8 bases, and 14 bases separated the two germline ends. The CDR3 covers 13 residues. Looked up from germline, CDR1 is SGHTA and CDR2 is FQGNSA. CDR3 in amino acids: CASRPGHGYEQFF. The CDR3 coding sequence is TGTGCCAGCAGACCCGGACACGGGTATGAGCAGTTCTTC.

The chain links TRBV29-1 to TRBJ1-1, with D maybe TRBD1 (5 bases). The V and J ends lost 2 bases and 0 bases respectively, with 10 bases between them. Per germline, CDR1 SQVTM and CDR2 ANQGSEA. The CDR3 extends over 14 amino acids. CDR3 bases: TGCAGCGTTGAAAGGGGATATCTGAACACTGAAGCTTTCTTT. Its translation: CSVERGYLNTEAFF.

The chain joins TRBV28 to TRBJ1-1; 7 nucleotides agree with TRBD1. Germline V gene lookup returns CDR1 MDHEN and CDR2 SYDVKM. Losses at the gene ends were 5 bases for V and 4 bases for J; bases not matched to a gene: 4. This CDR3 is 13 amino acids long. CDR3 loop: CASSMGTVTEAFF. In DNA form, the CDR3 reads TGTGCCAGCAGTATGGGGACAGTCACTGAAGCTTTCTTT.

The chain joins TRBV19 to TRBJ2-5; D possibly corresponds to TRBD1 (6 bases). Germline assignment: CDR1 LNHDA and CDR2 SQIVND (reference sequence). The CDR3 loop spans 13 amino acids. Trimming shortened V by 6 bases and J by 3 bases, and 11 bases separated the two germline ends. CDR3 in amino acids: CASRRTEKETQYF. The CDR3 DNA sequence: TGTGCCAGTAGGAGGACAGAAAAAGAGACCCAGTACTTC.

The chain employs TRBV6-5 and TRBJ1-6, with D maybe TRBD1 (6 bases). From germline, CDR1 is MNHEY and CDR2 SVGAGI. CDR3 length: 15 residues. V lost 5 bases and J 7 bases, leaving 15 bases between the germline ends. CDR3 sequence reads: CASSKSDSRNSPLHF. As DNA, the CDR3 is TGTGCCAGCAGTAAATCGGACAGTAGAAATTCACCCCTCCACTTT.

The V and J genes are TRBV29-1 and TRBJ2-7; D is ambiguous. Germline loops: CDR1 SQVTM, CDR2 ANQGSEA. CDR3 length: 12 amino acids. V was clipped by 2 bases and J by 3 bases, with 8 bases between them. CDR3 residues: CSVETWSYEQYF. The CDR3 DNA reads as TGCAGCGTTGAAACGTGGAGCTACGAGCAGTACTTC.

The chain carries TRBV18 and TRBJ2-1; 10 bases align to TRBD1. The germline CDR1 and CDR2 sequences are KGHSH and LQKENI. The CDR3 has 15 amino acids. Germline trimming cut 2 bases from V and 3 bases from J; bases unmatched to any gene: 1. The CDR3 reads CASSPGQGGYNEQFF. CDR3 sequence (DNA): TGTGCCAGCTCACCAGGACAGGGGGGCTACAATGAGCAGTTCTTC. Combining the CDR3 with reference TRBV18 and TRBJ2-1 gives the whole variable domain NAGVMQNPRHLVRRRGQEARLRCSPMKGHSHVYWYRQLPEEGLKFMVYLQKENIIDESGMPKERFSAEFPKEGPSILRIQQVVRGDSAAYFCASSPGQGGYNEQFFGPGTRLTVL.